The 19 T cell receptor beta chains given below trace back to one sample, sequenced in a study of identical twins. TCRdb re-analysed the 5' RACE reads in MiXCR, keeping a single row per CDR3 protein. The sample gives more than 1.5 million distinct CDR3 sequences, roughly 35% of which show up once; approximately 0.25% is in the top ten. The sequenced sample was cord blood. These receptors were obtained from a newborn girl in good health.

This clonotype occurred a few times. The junction departs from the called germline gene at one end, perhaps through a read error. The gene calls are TRBV28 and TRBJ2-7; weak D call: TRBD1 (6 bases). The last part of the DNA fits TRBJ2-5 better; the J call may be wrong. CDR1 is MDHEN and CDR2 is SYDVKM in the germline V gene. There are 14 residues in the CDR3. The CDR3 here is CASSLSTGQKTQYF. CDR3 DNA sequence: TGTGCCAGCAGTTTATCGACAGGCCAAAAGACCCAGTACTTC.

This clonotype has at least ten counts. CDR3 coding DNA: TGCAGCGCCTTAGGGGGACATGAAGAGACCCAGTACTTC. Amino acid sequence: CSALGGHEETQYF. The V call is TRBV29-1, the J call TRBJ2-5; D is possibly TRBD1 (6 bases). Germline CDR1 and CDR2: SQVTM and ANQGSEA. CDR3 length equals 13 residues. The V gene lost 7 bases and the J gene lost 3 bases, with 15 bases spanning the gap.

This clonotype was picked up a small number of times. The chain carries TRBV30 and TRBJ2-7; D gene ambiguous. The CDR3 contains 12 residues. The germline V gene encodes CDR1 GTSNPN and CDR2 SVGIG (reference sequence). V was trimmed by 0 bases and J by 7 bases, leaving 10 bases between them. The DNA of the CDR3 is TGTGCCTGGAGTGTTCGCGGCAATGAGCAGTACTTC. Protein sequence: CAWSVRGNEQYF.

This clonotype has a count of ten or more. This sequence joins TRBV12-3 or TRBV12-4 and TRBJ1-2, with 11 bases lining up with TRBD1. V shed 5 bases and J 5 bases; nucleotides not matched to a gene: 4. This CDR3 comprises 14 residues. The CDR3 sequence: CASSPDRGLYGYTF. For the CDR3, the DNA is TGTGCCAGCAGTCCGGACAGGGGGCTTTATGGCTACACCTTC.

The chain is built from TRBV5-4 and TRBJ2-3, with 14 bases aligning to TRBD2. The CDR3 spans 16 residues. V was clipped by 7 bases and J by 3 bases; unmatched bases: 7. Germline CDR1 SGHNT, CDR2 YYREEE (reference sequence). CDR3 nucleotide sequence: TGTGCCAGCCGCACGGGACTAGCGGGGGCAACAGATACGCAGTATTTT. It yields the protein CASRTGLAGATDTQYF.

To note about this clonotype: Given a much more abundant clone one base away, this may be a read error. The J gene is TRBJ2-4, the V gene TRBV29-1, with 7 positions matching TRBD2. There are 14 residues in the CDR3. Germline-derived CDR1 and CDR2 are SQVTM and ANQGSEA. CDR3 nucleotide sequence: TGCGGCGTTGCTGGAGCTAGCGGCAAAAACATTCAGTACTTC. This encodes CGVAGASGKNIQYF.

This clonotype was counted between two and nine times. The chain has TRBV3-1 and TRBJ2-5, with 8 nucleotides matching TRBD2. Per germline, CDR1 LGHDT and CDR2 YNNKEL (reference sequence). V dropped 6 bases and J dropped 3; count of bases not matched to a gene: 9. CDR3 size: 15 residues. CDR3 sequence reads: CASSQLLAEKETQYF. The DNA for the CDR3 is TGTGCCAGCAGTCAGTTACTAGCGGAGAAAGAGACCCAGTACTTC.

The chain employs TRBV27 and TRBJ2-1, with TRBD1 identical over 7 bases. Germline V lookup: CDR1 MNHEY, CDR2 SMNVEV (reference sequence). V shed 5 bases and J 7 bases; nucleotides not matched to a gene: 11. The CDR3 spans 15 residues. This chain's CDR3 is CASSPLARGPNEQFF. The CDR3 coding sequence is TGTGCCAGCAGTCCCCTCGCGAGGGGGCCTAATGAGCAGTTCTTC.

V usage is TRBV7-2 and J usage is TRBJ2-2, with TRBD2 matching over 7 bases. Germline V gives CDR1 SGHTA, CDR2 FQGNSA. There are 13 residues in the CDR3. Trimming cost V 4 bases and J 7 bases; bases outside gene matches: 3. The CDR3 protein is CASSSPSGGELFF. The CDR3 nucleotides read TGTGCCAGCAGCTCTCCTAGCGGCGGGGAGCTGTTTTTT.

This clonotype was counted only a few times. V gene TRBV27 combines with J gene TRBJ2-5; D possibly uses TRBD1 or TRBD2 (5 bases each). The DNA end is a closer match to TRBJ2-7, so the J assignment may be wrong. The CDR3 sequence is 15 residues long. Per the germline V gene, CDR1 is MNHEY and CDR2 is SMNVEV (reference sequence). The CDR3 nucleotides read TGTGCCAGCAGTTTATGGGGACCCCCCGCTAGCGAGCAGTACTTC. This encodes CASSLWGPPASEQYF.

In its sample, this clonotype was seen a few times. V is TRBV7-9 and J is TRBJ2-1; perhaps TRBD2 as D (5 bases). V lost 1 base, J lost 0 bases, and 13 bases lay in between. The CDR3 is made up of 17 amino acids. The germline V gene has CDR1 SEHNR and CDR2 FQNEAQ (reference sequence). In DNA form, the CDR3 reads TGTGCCAGCAGCTTAGGACTACTAGGAAGCTCCTACAATGAGCAGTTCTTC. It yields the protein CASSLGLLGSSYNEQFF.

With regard to this clonotype: The junction shows a germline mismatch at one end, possibly a read error. V and J are TRBV7-8 and TRBJ1-5; 7 nucleotides align to TRBD1. This CDR3 has 15 amino acids. CDR1 and CDR2 from the germline V gene are SGHVS and FQNEAQ. This CDR3 is CASSLAGGKDQPQHF. In nucleotides, the CDR3 is TGTGCCAGCAGCCTAGCAGGGGGGAAGGATCAGCCCCAGCATTTT.

To note about this clonotype: Just one base apart from a much larger clone, this may be a read error. The chain carries TRBV29-1 and TRBJ2-4; weak D call: TRBD1 (5 bases). Germline lookup yields CDR1 SQVTM and CDR2 ANQGSEA. Trimming pared 7 bases from V and 13 bases from J, leaving 26 bases between. There are 14 residues in the CDR3. The CDR3 here is CSATVGLGSYKQYF. As DNA, the CDR3 is TGCAGCGCCACCGTGGGGCTAGGGTCCTACAAGCAGTACTTC.

In its sample, this clonotype was seen a few times. The gene calls are TRBV15 and TRBJ1-2; D possibly corresponds to TRBD1 (5 bases). The germline V gene encodes CDR1 LNHNV and CDR2 YYDKDF (reference sequence). V was pared by 3 bases and J by 1 base, with 15 bases between. The CDR3 sequence is 16 residues long. DNA of the CDR3: TGTGCCACCAGCAGGGACTCGAGGACACTTAACTATGGCTACACCTTC. Translating it yields CATSRDSRTLNYGYTF.

This clonotype was seen ten or more times. The chain couples TRBV12-3 or TRBV12-4 to TRBJ2-7; D is ambiguous. The CDR3 runs to 12 residues. V gave up 5 bases and J gave up 7 bases, with 12 bases separating them. CDR3 in amino acids: CASSPSRWEQYF. Here the CDR3 DNA reads TGTGCCAGCAGTCCTTCGAGGTGGGAGCAGTACTTC.

CDR3 protein: CASSLVAAPFSYEQYF. CDR3 coding DNA: TGTGCCAGCAGCTTAGTAGCGGCCCCCTTCTCCTACGAGCAGTACTTC. The gene calls are TRBV7-2 and TRBJ2-7, with D possibly matching TRBD2 (6 bases). The germline V and J ends were trimmed by 1 base and 0 bases, with 13 bases remaining between them. CDR3 length: 16 residues. Per the germline V gene, CDR1 is SGHTA and CDR2 is FQGNSA.

Comments on this clonotype: This is likely a read error, given that the CDR3 carries no conserved phenylalanine or tryptophan at its end. V is TRBV2 and J is TRBJ2-1; 13 bases align to TRBD2. Trimming removed 7 bases from V and 4 bases from J; junction bases left unmatched: 1. The CDR3 runs to 14 residues. Germline lookup yields CDR1 SNHLY and CDR2 FYNNEI. Here the CDR3 reads CASKGLAGYNEQFV. CDR3 bases: TGTGCCAGCAAGGGACTAGCGGGATACAATGAGCAGTTCGTC.

In this sample, this clonotype turned up a few times. The chain employs TRBV2 and TRBJ2-5; the D gene is possibly TRBD2 (6 bases). CDR3 size: 16 residues. CDR1 and CDR2 (germline): SNHLY, FYNNEI. Trimming pared 0 bases from V and 2 bases from J, leaving 13 bases between. CDR3 sequence (DNA): TGTGCCAGCAGTGAAGCGATCCGGGGAGGTCAAGAGACCCAGTACTTC. It yields the protein CASSEAIRGGQETQYF.

This clonotype came up a few times. V usage is TRBV6-6 and J usage is TRBJ2-6, with unresolved D. Germline CDR1 and CDR2: MNHNY and SVGAGI (reference sequence). The V end lost 6 bases, the J end lost 0 bases, and 6 bases lay between the germline ends. The length of the CDR3 is 14 residues. The CDR3 protein is CASRSTSGANVLTF. For the CDR3, the DNA is TGTGCCAGCAGGTCAACCTCTGGGGCCAACGTCCTGACTTTC.